These 15 T cell receptor beta chains came from one sample sequenced in a study of shared clonotypes between healthy human individuals. Assay: immunoSEQ multiplex PCR; the TCRdb copy retains only in-frame clones and omits some. The repertoire holds about 1.1 million clones, with about 72% as singletons. Sequencing was carried out using memory CD4+ T cells from PBMCs. Indicated subset: CD45RA-negative fraction. The source is a young man in good health. Some clones in this sample may be carry-over from other donors' samples.

J is TRBJ2-2 and V is TRBV2, with 9 bases matching TRBD2. With V trimmed by 3 bases and J by 1 base, 0 bases remained unmatched. This CDR3 is built from 15 residues. CDR1 and CDR2 (germline): SNHLY, FYNNEI. CDR3 coding DNA: TGTGCCAGCAGTGAGACTAGCGGGAACACCGGGGAGCTGTTTTTT. This gives the protein CASSETSGNTGELFF.

The chain is built from TRBV7-9 and TRBJ1-5, with D perhaps TRBD1 (5 bases). The germline gives CDR1 SEHNR, CDR2 FQNEAQ (reference sequence). Trimming cost V 7 bases and J 11 bases, with 12 bases left between them. There are 11 residues in the CDR3. CDR3 in amino acids: CASTGGGTQHF. The CDR3 DNA is TGTGCCAGCACCGGGGGAGGGACCCAGCATTTT.

The chain couples TRBV5-6 to TRBJ2-7; the D gene is possibly TRBD2 (6 bases). Germline CDR1 is SGHDT and CDR2 is YYEEEE. The germline V and J ends were trimmed by 0 bases and 7 bases, with 11 bases remaining between them. This CDR3 is 13 amino acids long. The CDR3 sequence: CASSLAARGEQYF. The CDR3 DNA follows: TGTGCCAGCAGCTTGGCGGCCCGGGGGGAGCAGTACTTC.

The V and J genes are TRBV7-8 and TRBJ1-2; D gene uncertain. V lost 3 bases to trimming and J lost 2 bases, with 7 bases between them. Germline assignment: CDR1 SGHVS and CDR2 FQNEAQ. This CDR3 is 13 amino acids long. The CDR3 DNA reads TGTGCCAGCAGCTTTCAGACGAACTATGGCTACACCTTC. It is translated as CASSFQTNYGYTF.

This chain links TRBV6-4 with TRBJ2-3; D not resolved. This CDR3 is built from 13 residues. The germline gives CDR1 MRHNA, CDR2 SNTAGT. V lost 0 bases and J 2 bases, leaving 3 bases between the germline ends. DNA for the CDR3: TGTGCCAGCAGTGACTCGATCACAGATACGCAGTATTTT. Its protein product is CASSDSITDTQYF.

The chain carries TRBV11-2 and TRBJ2-7, with D uncertain. V was cut by 5 bases and J by 2 bases, with 16 bases left in between. The CDR3 loop spans 15 amino acids. Per the germline V gene, CDR1 is SGHAT and CDR2 is FQNNGV. The CDR3 coding sequence is TGTGCCAGCAGCCCCGTCCGGACGGTGGCCTACGAGCAGTACTTC. Encoded protein: CASSPVRTVAYEQYF.

The chain employs TRBV19 and TRBJ1-1, with a tentative D call TRBD1 (5 bases). Trimming shortened V by 0 bases and J by 10 bases, and 12 bases separated the two germline ends. Germline-derived CDR1 and CDR2 are LNHDA and SQIVND (reference sequence). CDR3 length equals 13 residues. DNA for the CDR3: TGTGCCAGTAGTATAGAGGGACCGGGGGGAGCTTTCTTT. Its protein product is CASSIEGPGGAFF.

V is TRBV18 and J is TRBJ2-2; 7 bases are a match to TRBD1. This CDR3 is built from 15 residues. CDR1 and CDR2 (germline): KGHSH, LQKENI. Trimming cost V 3 bases and J 0 bases; bases outside gene matches: 1. In DNA form, the CDR3 reads TGTGCCAGCTCACCGACAGGGTCGAACACCGGGGAGCTGTTTTTT. Translating gives CASSPTGSNTGELFF.

This clone was picked up a small number of times. J is TRBJ1-2 and V is TRBV5-5; D possibly corresponds to TRBD1 (6 bases). Germline CDR1 is SGHKS and CDR2 is YYEKEE (reference sequence). Trimming left V 3 bases short and J 7 bases short, with 13 bases between. This CDR3 region has 13 residues. The CDR3 sequence is CASSSLGGSGYTF. The CDR3 DNA follows: TGTGCCAGCAGCTCCCTGGGGGGCTCTGGCTACACCTTC.

CDR3 nucleotides: TGTGCCAGCAGTATTCGGGGGACCGGGGAGCTGTTTTTT. It translates to CASSIRGTGELFF. This chain uses TRBV25-1 with TRBJ2-2; D perhaps matches TRBD2 (6 bases). Per germline, CDR1 MGHDK and CDR2 SYGVNS. This CDR3 spans 13 amino acids. V lost 5 bases and J 5 bases, leaving 9 bases between the germline ends.

The J gene is TRBJ2-7, the V gene TRBV6-6; no reliable D call. V gave up 2 bases and J gave up 6 bases, with 11 bases separating them. Germline V gene sequence: CDR1 MNHNY, CDR2 SVGAGI (reference sequence). This CDR3 region has 13 residues. CDR3 bases: TGTGCCAGCAGTTACCGACCTGGTGTCGAGCAGTACTTC. Amino acid sequence: CASSYRPGVEQYF.

This clone was counted only a few times. The rearrangement uses TRBV6-6 and TRBJ2-1, with D hard to call. This CDR3 region has 14 residues. With 0 bases removed from V and 10 bases from J, the gap between germline ends came to 13 bases. The germline CDR1 and CDR2 sequences are MNHNY and SVGAGI (reference sequence). The DNA of the CDR3 is TGTGCCAGCAGTTACTCGACCCAACCGCCGGAGCAGTTCTTC. Its protein product is CASSYSTQPPEQFF.

The gene calls are TRBV28 and TRBJ1-4; 7 nucleotides match TRBD1. There are 15 residues in the CDR3. Trimming removed 3 bases from V and 8 bases from J; junction bases left unmatched: 9. Germline loops: CDR1 MDHEN, CDR2 SYDVKM. The CDR3 nucleotides read TGTGCCAGCAGTTTCCCCCGGACAGGTTGGGAAAAACTGTTTTTT. The encoded protein is CASSFPRTGWEKLFF. Combining the CDR3 with reference TRBV28 and TRBJ1-4 gives the whole variable domain DVKVTQSSRYLVKRTGEKVFLECVQDMDHENMFWYRQDPGLGLRLIYFSYDVKMKEKGDIPEGYSVSREKKERFSLILESASTNQTSMYLCASSFPRTGWEKLFFGSGTQLSVL.

This clone was observed once. The chain couples TRBV4-1 to TRBJ2-1, with 10 bases matching TRBD2. The germline V gene encodes CDR1 MGHRA and CDR2 YSYEKL. The CDR3 consists of 17 residues. The J segment lost 3 bases and the V segment lost 0 bases, leaving 5 bases of the junction unmatched. The CDR3 DNA reads TGCGCCAGCAGCCAAGATCGGGCTAGCGGGGGCTACAATGAGCAGTTCTTC. Translated, it gives CASSQDRASGGYNEQFF.

This chain connects TRBV28 to TRBJ2-3; TRBD2 aligns across 14 bases. CDR1 is MDHEN and CDR2 is SYDVKM in the germline V gene. J gave up 4 bases and V 2 bases, and 23 bases lay outside the gene matches. This CDR3 has 23 amino acids. The CDR3 DNA sequence: TGTGCCAGCAGTTTAGTGGCGGGGGATGATCGGACTAGCGGGAGGAGGAGGGCAGATACGCAGTATTTT. As protein: CASSLVAGDDRTSGRRRADTQYF. The full variable domain, its missing parts supplied by reference TRBV28 and TRBJ2-3, is DVKVTQSSRYLVKRTGEKVFLECVQDMDHENMFWYRQDPGLGLRLIYFSYDVKMKEKGDIPEGYSVSREKKERFSLILESASTNQTSMYLCASSLVAGDDRTSGRRRADTQYFGPGTRLTVL.